The 30 T cell receptor beta chains given below trace back to one sample, sequenced in a study of blood T cell repertoires in COVID-19. Generated by immunoSEQ multiplex PCR, the TCRdb table keeps only in-frame clones and is missing some. The table shows roughly 110,000 clones, with around 86% occurring only once. Source material: peripheral blood. These receptors came from a man aged 70-80 years with acute or convalescent COVID-19.

The J gene is TRBJ1-2, the V gene TRBV7-9; TRBD1 might be the D (5 bases). Germline V gene data show CDR1 as SEHNR and CDR2 as FQNEAQ (reference sequence). Trimming shortened V by 1 base and J by 1 base, and 7 bases separated the two germline ends. This CDR3 has 14 residues. In DNA form, the CDR3 reads TGTGCCAGCAGCTTAGGACAGAATAACTATGGCTACACCTTC. Translation gives CASSLGQNNYGYTF.

In the case of this clone: A junction end diverges from the germline sequence, so it may reflect a read error. The chain uses TRBV28 and TRBJ2-7, with D unresolved. The germline CDR1 and CDR2 sequences are MDHEN and SYDVKM. The CDR3 contains 11 residues. This CDR3 reads CASSSRFEPNF. In nucleotides, the CDR3 is TGTGCCAGCAGTTCCAGATTTGAACCCAATTTC.

The genes are TRBV5-1 and TRBJ2-3, with TRBD1 identical over 7 bases. In germline, CDR1 is SGHRS, CDR2 YFSETQ. CDR3 length: 16 amino acids. J lost 0 bases, V lost 4 bases, and 8 bases had no gene match. The CDR3 nucleotides read TGCGCCAGCAGCCCAGGGACAGAAAAAAGCACAGATACGCAGTATTTT. Its protein is CASSPGTEKSTDTQYF. Based on the CDR3 plus reference TRBV5-1 and TRBJ2-3, the full variable domain is KAGVTQTPRYLIKTRGQQVTLSCSPISGHRSVSWYQQTPGQGLQFLFEYFSETQRNKGNFPGRFSGRQFSNSRSEMNVSTLELGDSALYLCASSPGTEKSTDTQYFGPGTRLTVL.

This clone came up a few times. The chain recombines TRBV9 with TRBJ2-3; tentatively, D is TRBD2 (5 bases). This CDR3 is built from 15 residues. V lost 0 bases and J 5 bases, leaving 13 bases between the germline ends. The germline CDR1 and CDR2 sequences are SGDLS and YYNGEE. CDR3 coding DNA: TGTGCCAGCAGCGTAGGAGGGAGTAGAGGAGATACGCAGTATTTT. It codes for CASSVGGSRGDTQYF. Full variable domain (rest looked up from reference TRBV9 and TRBJ2-3): DSGVTQTPKHLITATGQRVTLRCSPRSGDLSVYWYQQSLDQGLQFLIQYYNGEERAKGNILERFSAQQFPDLHSELNLSSLELGDSALYFCASSVGGSRGDTQYFGPGTRLTVL.

This chain uses TRBV21-1 with TRBJ2-2; the DNA was not used to check the table's D call, TRBD2. TRBV21-1 constitutes a pseudogene. CDR3 length: 17 residues. The CDR3 bases are TGTGCCAGCAACTCCCGGACTAGCGGGAGGGGCACCGGGGAGCTGTTTTTT. Translated, it gives CASNSRTSGRGTGELFF.

The chain couples TRBV28 to TRBJ2-7; a weak D match, TRBD2 (6 bases). The germline V gene encodes CDR1 MDHEN and CDR2 SYDVKM. The CDR3 contains 15 residues. V dropped 7 bases and J dropped 3 bases, with 19 bases sitting between them. CDR3 DNA sequence: TGTGCCAGCACCCCACGCGGGACTGGAGACTACGAGCAGTACTTC. The encoded protein is CASTPRGTGDYEQYF.

The V call is TRBV5-6, the J call TRBJ2-2, with 7 bases that match TRBD2. Germline V gene data show CDR1 as SGHDT and CDR2 as YYEEEE. The CDR3 contains 17 residues. J was trimmed by 3 bases and V by 3 bases; bases with no gene match: 11. CDR3: CASSSLRAGIDTGELFF. DNA of the CDR3: TGTGCCAGCAGCTCCCTGAGAGCGGGAATCGACACCGGGGAGCTGTTTTTT.

This clone was picked up one time. The same CDR3 arises from other DNA sequences in this sample as well. CDR3: CASSLGQGLGEKLFF. Here the CDR3 DNA reads TGTGCCAGCAGCTTGGGACAGGGATTGGGTGAAAAACTGTTTTTT. The chain joins TRBV7-2 to TRBJ1-4, with 9 nucleotides matching TRBD1. The trim removed 3 bases at V and 7 bases at J, leaving 6 bases unmatched. This CDR3 has 15 residues. Germline V gene lookup returns CDR1 SGHTA and CDR2 FQGNSA.

The rearrangement links TRBV3-1 (or the pseudogene TRBV3-2) to TRBJ1-1; tentatively, D is TRBD1 (6 bases). With 5 bases removed from V and 2 bases from J, the gap between germline ends came to 18 bases. Germline CDR1 reads LGHDT; CDR2 reads YNNKEL (reference sequence). The CDR3 is 16 amino acids. DNA of the CDR3: TGTGCCAGCAGCTGGTTACCGGGACACCGAAACACTGAAGCTTTCTTT. This codes for CASSWLPGHRNTEAFF.

In this sample, this clone turned up once. The rearrangement joins TRBV19 to TRBJ1-5, with TRBD1 as a possible D gene (5 bases). Germline V gives CDR1 LNHDA, CDR2 SQIVND (reference sequence). With 7 bases removed from V and 5 bases from J, the gap between germline ends came to 12 bases. The CDR3 has 13 amino acids. The CDR3 region has the DNA TGTGCCAGTATGGGGCAGAGACATCAGCCCCAGCATTTT. Amino acid sequence: CASMGQRHQPQHF.

The gene calls are TRBV6-5 and TRBJ1-1; D is perhaps TRBD1 (5 bases). This CDR3 spans 13 amino acids. Trimming took 8 bases from V and 1 from J, leaving 11 bases between them. Germline V lookup: CDR1 MNHEY, CDR2 SVGAGI. This CDR3 reads CASHRTENTEAFF. The CDR3 nucleotides read TGTGCCAGCCACAGGACGGAGAACACTGAAGCTTTCTTT.

The CDR3 region has the DNA TGTGCCAGTAGTATATCCGGCACAGATACGCAGTATTTT. Protein product: CASSISGTDTQYF. The chain has TRBV19 and TRBJ2-3, with no clear D. The CDR3 has 13 residues. The V gene's germline CDR1 is LNHDA and CDR2 SQIVND (reference sequence). Between the trimmed V and J ends, which lost 2 bases and 1 base, there was a span of 4 bases.

This chain uses TRBV10-1 with TRBJ1-6; a possible D gene is TRBD1 (6 bases). Germline V gives CDR1 WNHNN, CDR2 SYGVQD (reference sequence). Trimming left V 10 bases short and J 9 bases short, with 22 bases between. CDR3 length equals 15 residues. The CDR3 reads CATIPPQGLSSPLHF. The CDR3 coding sequence is TGCGCCACCATACCGCCCCAGGGGCTATCTTCACCCCTCCACTTT.

The chain is built from TRBV5-1 and TRBJ1-1; perhaps TRBD1 as D (5 bases). This CDR3 comprises 15 residues. V lost 0 bases to trimming and J lost 4 bases, with 13 bases between them. The germline CDR1 and CDR2 sequences are SGHRS and YFSETQ. CDR3 in amino acids: CASSLDGSQGTEAFF. CDR3 nucleotides: TGCGCCAGCAGCTTGGACGGCTCTCAGGGCACTGAAGCTTTCTTT.

The chain joins TRBV16 to TRBJ2-2, with a tentative D call TRBD1 (5 bases). CDR3 length equals 13 residues. CDR1 and CDR2 from the germline V gene are KGHSY and FQNENV. V lost 4 bases, J lost 6 bases, and 9 bases lay in between. The CDR3 loop reads CASSPDRSGELFF. The CDR3 nucleotides read TGTGCCAGCAGCCCCGACAGATCCGGGGAGCTGTTTTTT.

CDR3 loop: CATTARANTEAFF. In DNA, the CDR3 is TGTGCCACCACCGCCCGAGCGAACACTGAAGCTTTCTTT. The chain combines TRBV15 with TRBJ1-1; no definite D call. This CDR3 has 13 amino acids. Germline lookup yields CDR1 LNHNV and CDR2 YYDKDF (reference sequence). Trimming shortened V by 7 bases and J by 1 base, and 10 bases separated the two germline ends.

V gene TRBV28 combines with J gene TRBJ1-5, with a weak D call TRBD1 (6 bases). V lost 6 bases to trimming and J lost 5 bases, with 17 bases between them. Per the germline V gene, CDR1 is MDHEN and CDR2 is SYDVKM. The CDR3 sequence is 15 residues long. The CDR3 here is CASRSAGAIHQPQHF. CDR3 bases: TGTGCCAGCAGGTCCGCGGGGGCTATTCATCAGCCCCAGCATTTT. Together with reference TRBV28 and TRBJ1-5, the CDR3 gives the full variable domain: DVKVTQSSRYLVKRTGEKVFLECVQDMDHENMFWYRQDPGLGLRLIYFSYDVKMKEKGDIPEGYSVSREKKERFSLILESASTNQTSMYLCASRSAGAIHQPQHFGDGTRLSIL.

The V and J genes are TRBV9 and TRBJ2-4, with 7 positions matching TRBD2. Looked up from germline, CDR1 is SGDLS and CDR2 is YYNGEE. This CDR3 has 16 residues. V dropped 0 bases and J dropped 0; count of bases not matched to a gene: 3. CDR3 residues: CASSVGAGVAKNIQYF. CDR3 bases: TGTGCCAGCAGCGTAGGGGCGGGGGTAGCCAAAAACATTCAGTACTTC. The full variable domain, completed using reference TRBV9 and TRBJ2-4, is DSGVTQTPKHLITATGQRVTLRCSPRSGDLSVYWYQQSLDQGLQFLIQYYNGEERAKGNILERFSAQQFPDLHSELNLSSLELGDSALYFCASSVGAGVAKNIQYFGAGTRLSVL.

The chain is built from TRBV18 and TRBJ1-2; D remains unclear. CDR1 is KGHSH, CDR2 LQKENI, per germline. CDR3 length equals 13 residues. V lost 6 bases and J 6 bases, leaving 14 bases between the germline ends. CDR3 loop: CASSRGVENGYTF. CDR3 nucleotides: TGTGCCAGCTCCCGCGGGGTTGAGAATGGCTACACCTTC.

The chain couples TRBV18 to TRBJ2-7; D is undetermined. Germline lookup yields CDR1 KGHSH and CDR2 LQKENI. Trimming took off 3 bases at V and 4 bases at J, with 10 bases between the two ends. There are 13 residues in the CDR3. This CDR3 reads CASSPTDGYEQYF. The CDR3 DNA reads as TGTGCCAGCTCACCGACCGACGGGTACGAGCAGTACTTC.

The chain uses TRBV4-2 and TRBJ1-3, with TRBD1 as a possible D gene (6 bases). Trimming took 3 bases from V and 4 from J, leaving 13 bases between them. The V gene's germline CDR1 is LGHNA and CDR2 YNFKEQ. The CDR3 is 15 residues long. CDR3 amino acids: CASSQRGGSGNTIYF. The CDR3 coding sequence is TGTGCCAGCAGCCAGAGGGGGGGCTCGGGAAACACCATATATTTT.

CDR3 DNA sequence: TGTGCCAGCAGCTTTGGCCCCCAAGCGGCGTTCTTC. The encoded protein is CASSFGPQAAFF. The rearrangement uses TRBV7-2 and TRBJ2-1; a weak D match, TRBD2 (5 bases). Looked up from germline, CDR1 is SGHTA and CDR2 is FQGNSA. The V end was cut by 3 bases, the J end by 15 bases, with 15 bases between. This CDR3 is built from 12 residues.

The CDR3 reads CASRWDRRERQPQHF. In DNA form, the CDR3 reads TGTGCCAGCAGGTGGGACAGGCGGGAACGTCAGCCCCAGCATTTT. The chain combines TRBV28 with TRBJ1-5; 8 bases align to TRBD1. Germline CDR1 MDHEN, CDR2 SYDVKM. Trimming at V came to 6 bases and at J to 6 bases, leaving 10 bases not matched to a gene. There are 15 residues in the CDR3.

V usage is TRBV9 and J usage is TRBJ2-3; a weak D match, TRBD1 (5 bases). The V gene lost 0 bases and the J gene lost 4 bases, with 15 bases spanning the gap. This CDR3 comprises 16 residues. The germline CDR1 and CDR2 sequences are SGDLS and YYNGEE. The DNA for the CDR3 is TGTGCCAGCAGCGTAGGGTTCGGACACCAGGCAGATACGCAGTATTTT. Translated: CASSVGFGHQADTQYF.

J is TRBJ1-5 and V is TRBV6-2 or TRBV6-3; 10 bases align to TRBD1. CDR1 and CDR2 from the germline V gene are MNHEY and SVGEGT. The CDR3 is made up of 16 amino acids. J lost 6 bases, V lost 6 bases, and 11 bases had no gene match. CDR3 nucleotides: TGTGCCAGCAGCGAACCGACAGGGGGCGCCCCTCAGCCCCAGCATTTT. Residues: CASSEPTGGAPQPQHF.

This chain links TRBV10-3 with TRBJ2-5; D ambiguous. Germline V CDR1 and CDR2: ENHRY, SYGVKD. V dropped 3 bases and J dropped 5 bases, with 4 bases sitting between them. The CDR3 sequence is 11 residues long. This chain's CDR3 is CAISDRETQYF. The CDR3 bases are TGTGCCATCAGTGATCGGGAGACCCAGTACTTC.

This clone was counted a few times. The chain recombines TRBV13 with TRBJ1-6; 7 bases line up with TRBD1. Losses at the gene ends were 6 bases for V and 11 bases for J; bases not matched to a gene: 7. CDR1 and CDR2 (germline): PRHDT, FYEKMQ (reference sequence). The CDR3 sequence is 13 residues long. The CDR3 spells CASREGARTPLHF. The CDR3 DNA follows: TGTGCCAGCAGGGAGGGGGCGCGAACACCCCTCCACTTT.

The rearrangement joins TRBV9 to TRBJ2-5, with 11 bases fitting TRBD1. Germline V gene lookup returns CDR1 SGDLS and CDR2 YYNGEE. The length of the CDR3 is 14 residues. V was pared by 5 bases and J by 7 bases, with 7 bases of the junction left unmatched. Here the CDR3 reads CASSAPGQGVTQYF. CDR3 sequence (DNA): TGTGCCAGCAGTGCGCCGGGACAGGGGGTGACCCAGTACTTC.

The chain joins TRBV30 to TRBJ1-4; D is possibly TRBD1 (5 bases). The CDR3 is 16 amino acids. Trimming shortened V by 0 bases and J by 5 bases, and 16 bases separated the two germline ends. Looked up from germline, CDR1 is GTSNPN and CDR2 is SVGIG (reference sequence). CDR3: CAWSVRGGRVNEKLFF. DNA of the CDR3: TGTGCCTGGAGTGTACGGGGGGGGAGAGTAAATGAAAAACTGTTTTTT. The whole variable domain, remainder taken from reference TRBV30 and TRBJ1-4, is SQTIHQWPATLVQPVGSPLSLECTVEGTSNPNLYWYRQAAGRGLQLLFYSVGIGQISSEVPQNLSASRPQDRQFILSSKKLLLSDSGFYLCAWSVRGGRVNEKLFFGSGTQLSVL.

The chain employs TRBV18 and TRBJ2-6; no clear D gene. The germline V gene has CDR1 KGHSH and CDR2 LQKENI. The CDR3 sequence is 15 residues long. V lost 2 bases and J lost 1, with 6 bases in between. In DNA form, the CDR3 reads TGTGCCAGCTCACCATTGTCTTCTGGGGCCAACGTCCTGACTTTC. Amino acid sequence: CASSPLSSGANVLTF.